This entry describes one T cell receptor beta chain. Its target is not known. This specimen belongs to a study of cytomegalovirus exposure and HLA in healthy donors. Findings and caveats of the study: For TCR beta chains, V- and J-gene trimming was later linked to a missense DCLRE1C variant. The only immune exposure information that was available was CMV serostatus.

The PCR contained 60 Vbeta and 13 Jbeta primers. Sequencing used immunoSEQ multiplex PCR; TCRdb keeps in-frame clones, though not all of them. The sample includes some 180,000 clones, more than 75% of them seen just once. The CDR3 has 12 amino acids. Germline V gives CDR1 LNHDA, CDR2 SQIVND (reference sequence). V was shortened by 5 bases and J by 5 bases, with 7 bases between the two germline ends. The V gene is TRBV19, the J gene TRBJ1-5; D ambiguous. This sequence originates from a woman aged 25 to 39 in good health and CMV-seropositive. Material: PBMCs. The CDR3 sequence is CASSPQDQPQHF. The CDR3 DNA sequence: TGTGCCAGTAGTCCCCAGGATCAGCCCCAGCATTTT.